These 9 T cell receptor beta chains came from one sample sequenced in a study of T-cell memory formation after mild COVID-19. TCRdb used MiXCR to reprocess the 5' RACE reads, holding one entry per CDR3 protein. The sample consists of tens of thousands of distinct CDR3 sequences, 6% to 9.5% of them appearing once. Sequencing was performed on PBMCs or a T cell subset sorted from them (not recorded which). These receptors all stem from a man younger than 30 who had mild COVID-19 (a few samples of this study predate the infection). Cell type and time point are not known.

This clonotype was counted ten times or more. The chain employs TRBV12-3 or TRBV12-4 and TRBJ1-4, with 8 bases matching TRBD1. The V gene end was trimmed by 5 bases and the J gene end by 8 bases; junction bases not matched to a gene: 7. The CDR3 runs to 14 residues. The CDR3 coding sequence is TGTGCCAGCAGTCCTCAGGGGGCAAGGGAAAAACTGTTTTTT. This gives the protein CASSPQGAREKLFF.

This clonotype has a handful of counts. The V and J genes are TRBV5-1 and TRBJ1-2; no firm D call. The CDR3 is made up of 14 amino acids. V dropped 3 bases and J dropped 8 bases, with 17 bases sitting between them. CDR1 SGHRS and CDR2 YFSETQ come from the germline V gene. The CDR3 region is CASSSPVVGVGYTF. CDR3 bases: TGCGCCAGCAGCTCCCCTGTTGTAGGCGTGGGCTACACCTTC.

This clonotype showed up just a few times. The J gene is TRBJ1-6, the V gene TRBV7-6, with TRBD1 matching 11 bases. The CDR3 runs 22 residues. In germline, CDR1 is SGHVS, CDR2 FNYEAQ. The J segment lost 0 bases and the V segment lost 2 bases, leaving 15 bases of the junction unmatched. The CDR3 DNA reads as TGTGCCAGCAGCTTAATTGCGCACCGGGACAGGGGGTCGAGCTCCTATAATTCACCCCTCCACTTT. The encoded protein is CASSLIAHRDRGSSSYNSPLHF.

This clonotype was picked up many times. The chain is built from TRBV4-3 and TRBJ2-4; a weak D match, TRBD1 (6 bases). The ends were cut back, 0 bases at V and 3 bases at J, with 18 bases in the middle. Germline values: CDR1 LGHNA, CDR2 YSLEER. The CDR3 runs 18 residues. CDR3 loop: CASSQDWGTRDLKNIQYF. The CDR3 DNA reads TGCGCCAGCAGCCAAGATTGGGGGACACGAGACCTCAAAAACATTCAGTACTTC.

This chain links TRBV12-3 or TRBV12-4 with TRBJ1-2, with no clear D. The CDR3 loop spans 13 amino acids. V was clipped by 4 bases and J by 1 base, with 7 bases between them. The CDR3 sequence: CASSSFINYGYTF. CDR3 DNA: TGTGCCAGCAGTTCCTTTATTAACTATGGCTACACCTTC.

In its sample, this clonotype is medium-sized (0.01 to 0.1%). V gene TRBV7-9 combines with J gene TRBJ2-1, with D unclear. The germline V gene has CDR1 SEHNR and CDR2 FQNEAQ (reference sequence). The CDR3 has 13 amino acids. V was shortened by 1 base and J by 0 bases, with 1 base between the two germline ends. The CDR3 is CASSLGSYNEQFF. In DNA, the CDR3 is TGTGCCAGCAGCTTAGGCTCCTACAATGAGCAGTTCTTC. The full variable domain, with the rest looked up from reference TRBV7-9 and TRBJ2-1, is DTGVSQNPRHKITKRGQNVTFRCDPISEHNRLYWYRQTLGQGPEFLTYFQNEAQLEKSRLLSDRFSAERPKGSFSTLEIQRTEQGDSAMYLCASSLGSYNEQFFGPGTRLTVL.

There are many counts of this clonotype. The chain links TRBV7-2 to TRBJ2-2; TRBD2 might be the D (5 bases). Trimming took off 7 bases at V and 0 bases at J, with 12 bases between the two ends. Germline assignment: CDR1 SGHTA and CDR2 FQGNSA. The CDR3 has 15 amino acids. The CDR3 nucleotides are TGTGCCAGCACCAAGGCGGGCGCGAACACCGGGGAGCTGTTTTTT. This translates into CASTKAGANTGELFF.

This clonotype showed up just a few times. The chain combines TRBV20-1 with TRBJ2-3, with 7 bases identical to TRBD2. The V gene's germline CDR1 is DFQATT and CDR2 SNEGSKA (reference sequence). The CDR3 sequence is 14 residues long. The ends lost 0 bases at V and 5 bases at J; junction bases unmatched: 5. In DNA form, the CDR3 reads TGCAGTGCTAGAGAAGGACTAGACGGAGATACGCAGTATTTT. Protein product: CSAREGLDGDTQYF.

There are many counts of this clonotype. The chain carries TRBV4-3 and TRBJ2-3; 7 bases align to TRBD1. The CDR3 is made up of 16 amino acids. The germline CDR1 and CDR2 sequences are LGHNA and YSLEER. The V and J ends lost 6 bases and 2 bases, in that order; junction bases with no gene match: 11. The CDR3 DNA follows: TGCGCCAGCAGTCTCTCCACAGGGGTGCCCACAGATACGCAGTATTTT. Residues: CASSLSTGVPTDTQYF.